The clone carrying this TCR beta chain was seen a handful of times. Antigen: not known. This sample stems from a study of beta chain features in type 1 diabetes. Study at large: All samples together contributed around 100,000,000 sorted cells for examination.

Study outcomes and limitations: Shorter TCRB CDR3s, moderately but significantly so, were found in Type 1 diabetes patients in all four CD4+ subsets.

CDR1 is SQVTM and CDR2 is ANQGSEA in the germline V gene. The CDR3 extends over 14 amino acids. V was trimmed by 3 bases and J by 2 bases, leaving 14 bases between them. cDNA synthesis used the whole RNA isolate, giving expressed TCRB sequences. This table comes from immunoSEQ multiplex PCR, and its TCRdb copy is limited to in-frame clones, with some not included. This table holds a few hundred thousand clones, approximately 12% found once. The V call is TRBV29-1, the J call TRBJ2-7; a possible D gene is TRBD2 (5 bases). Material: naive CD4+ T cells from blood. This TCR was sampled from a young woman with type 1 diabetes. CDR3 nucleotide sequence: TGCAGCGTTGAGGGCAGCGGAGCTACCTACGAGCAGTACTTC. Protein sequence: CSVEGSGATYEQYF.